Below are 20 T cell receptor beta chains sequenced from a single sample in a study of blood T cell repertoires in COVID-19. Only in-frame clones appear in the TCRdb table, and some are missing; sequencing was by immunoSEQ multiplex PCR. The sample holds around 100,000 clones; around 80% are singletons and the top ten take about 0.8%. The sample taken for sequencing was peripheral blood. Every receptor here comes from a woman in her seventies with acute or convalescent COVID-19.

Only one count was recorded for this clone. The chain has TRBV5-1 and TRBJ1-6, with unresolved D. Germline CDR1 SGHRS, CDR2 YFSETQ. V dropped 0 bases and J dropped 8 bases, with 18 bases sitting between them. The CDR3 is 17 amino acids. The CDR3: CASSLEGGWARDSPLHF. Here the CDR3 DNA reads TGCGCCAGCAGCTTGGAAGGAGGGTGGGCAAGGGATTCACCCCTCCACTTT.

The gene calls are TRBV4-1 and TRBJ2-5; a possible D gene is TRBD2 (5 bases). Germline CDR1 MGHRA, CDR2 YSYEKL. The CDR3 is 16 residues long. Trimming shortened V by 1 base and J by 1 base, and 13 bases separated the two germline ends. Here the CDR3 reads CASSQVAGGLQETQYF. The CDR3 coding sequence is TGCGCCAGCAGCCAAGTCGCGGGTGGACTCCAAGAGACCCAGTACTTC.

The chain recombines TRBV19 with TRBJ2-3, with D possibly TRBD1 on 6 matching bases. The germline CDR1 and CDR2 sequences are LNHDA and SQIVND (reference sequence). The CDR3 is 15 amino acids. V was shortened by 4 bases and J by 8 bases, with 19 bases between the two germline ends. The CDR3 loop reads CASSTQDQGYATQYF. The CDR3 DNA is TGTGCCAGTAGTACCCAAGATCAGGGGTACGCTACGCAGTATTTT.

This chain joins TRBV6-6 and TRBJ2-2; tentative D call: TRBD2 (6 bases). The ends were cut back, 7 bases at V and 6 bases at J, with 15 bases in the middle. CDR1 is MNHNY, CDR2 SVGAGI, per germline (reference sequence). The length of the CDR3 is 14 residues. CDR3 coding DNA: TGTGCCAGCACGAGGACGGGAGCGGCCGGGGAGCTGTTTTTT. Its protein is CASTRTGAAGELFF.

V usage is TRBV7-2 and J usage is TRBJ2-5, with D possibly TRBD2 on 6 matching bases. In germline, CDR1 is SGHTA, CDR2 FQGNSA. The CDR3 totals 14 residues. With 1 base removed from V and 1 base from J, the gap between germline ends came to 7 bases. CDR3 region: CASSLGGIQETQYF. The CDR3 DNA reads TGTGCCAGCAGCTTAGGCGGGATCCAAGAGACCCAGTACTTC.

CDR3 sequence reads: CASSLEGLAGGQFF. The CDR3 DNA sequence: TGCGCCAGCAGCTTGGAGGGACTAGCGGGAGGGCAGTTCTTC. The gene calls are TRBV5-1 and TRBJ2-1; 15 bases align to TRBD2. V shed 0 bases, J shed 12 bases, and the junction held 1 base outside the gene matches. Germline CDR1 is SGHRS and CDR2 is YFSETQ. The CDR3 is made up of 14 amino acids.

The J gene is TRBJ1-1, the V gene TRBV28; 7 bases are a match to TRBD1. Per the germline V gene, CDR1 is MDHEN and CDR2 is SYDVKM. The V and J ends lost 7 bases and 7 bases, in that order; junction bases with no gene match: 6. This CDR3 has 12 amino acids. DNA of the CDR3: TGTGCCAGCAACCGGAGGGGGCTTGAAGCTTTCTTT. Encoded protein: CASNRRGLEAFF.

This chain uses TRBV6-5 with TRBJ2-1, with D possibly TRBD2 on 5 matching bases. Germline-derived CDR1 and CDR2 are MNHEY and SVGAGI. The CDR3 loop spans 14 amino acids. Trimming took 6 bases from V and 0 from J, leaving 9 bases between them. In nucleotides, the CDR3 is TGTGCCAGCAGGGAGAGCGGCTCCTACAATGAGCAGTTCTTC. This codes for CASRESGSYNEQFF.

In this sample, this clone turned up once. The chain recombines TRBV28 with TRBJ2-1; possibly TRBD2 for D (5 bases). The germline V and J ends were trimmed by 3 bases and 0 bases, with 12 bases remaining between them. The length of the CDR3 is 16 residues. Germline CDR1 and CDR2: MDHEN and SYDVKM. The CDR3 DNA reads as TGTGCCAGCAGTTTGGGGAGTCCTTTCTCCTACAATGAGCAGTTCTTC. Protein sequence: CASSLGSPFSYNEQFF.

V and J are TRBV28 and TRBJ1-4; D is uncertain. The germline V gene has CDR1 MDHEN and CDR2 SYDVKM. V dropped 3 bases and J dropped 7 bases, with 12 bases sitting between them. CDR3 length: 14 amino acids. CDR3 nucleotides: TGTGCCAGCAGTTTTATCGGGATGGGTGAAAAACTGTTTTTT. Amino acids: CASSFIGMGEKLFF.

The CDR3 nucleotides read TGTGCCAGCAGTGGGCTAGCGGGGGGTATCAATGAGCAGTTCTTC. This translates into CASSGLAGGINEQFF. This chain uses TRBV2 with TRBJ2-1, with 11 bases lining up with TRBD2. Trimming removed 4 bases from V and 6 bases from J; junction bases left unmatched: 5. Per the germline V gene, CDR1 is SNHLY and CDR2 is FYNNEI. The CDR3 loop spans 15 amino acids.

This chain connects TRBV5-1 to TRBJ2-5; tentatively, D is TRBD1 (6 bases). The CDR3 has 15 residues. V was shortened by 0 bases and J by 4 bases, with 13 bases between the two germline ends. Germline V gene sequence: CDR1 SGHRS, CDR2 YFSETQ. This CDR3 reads CASSLAGELGETQYF. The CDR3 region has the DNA TGCGCCAGCAGCTTGGCAGGGGAGCTCGGAGAGACCCAGTACTTC.

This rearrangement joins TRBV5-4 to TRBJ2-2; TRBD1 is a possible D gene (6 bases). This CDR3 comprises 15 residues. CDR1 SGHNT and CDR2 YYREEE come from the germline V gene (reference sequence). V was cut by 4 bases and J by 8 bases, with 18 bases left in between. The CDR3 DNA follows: TGTGCCAGCAGCCGATCGACAGGCGAAGGAGGGGAGCTGTTTTTT. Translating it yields CASSRSTGEGGELFF.

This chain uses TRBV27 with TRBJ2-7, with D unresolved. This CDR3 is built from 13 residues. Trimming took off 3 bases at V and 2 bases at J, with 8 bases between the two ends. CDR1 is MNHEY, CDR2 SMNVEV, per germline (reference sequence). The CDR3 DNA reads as TGTGCCAGCAGTTTCTCTCCTACCTACGAGCAGTACTTC. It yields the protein CASSFSPTYEQYF.

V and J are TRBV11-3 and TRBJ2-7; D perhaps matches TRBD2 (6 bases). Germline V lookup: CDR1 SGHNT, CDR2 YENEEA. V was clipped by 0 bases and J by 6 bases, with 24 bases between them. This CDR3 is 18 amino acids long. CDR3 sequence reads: CASSLDQAEIRGGCEQYF. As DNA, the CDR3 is TGTGCCAGCAGCTTAGATCAGGCCGAGATCCGCGGAGGGTGCGAGCAGTACTTC.

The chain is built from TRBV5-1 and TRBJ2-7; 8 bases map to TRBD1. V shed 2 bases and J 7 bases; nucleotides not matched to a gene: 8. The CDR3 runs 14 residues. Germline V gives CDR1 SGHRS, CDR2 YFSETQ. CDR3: CASSLTTGGGEQYF. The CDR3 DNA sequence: TGCGCCAGCAGCTTAACTACAGGGGGAGGTGAGCAGTACTTC.

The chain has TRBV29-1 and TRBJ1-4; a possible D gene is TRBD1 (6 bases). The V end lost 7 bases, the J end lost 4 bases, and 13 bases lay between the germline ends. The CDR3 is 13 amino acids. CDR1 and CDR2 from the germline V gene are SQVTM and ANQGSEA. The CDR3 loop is CSGGGGLNEKLFF. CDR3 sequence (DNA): TGCAGCGGCGGCGGGGGCCTTAATGAAAAACTGTTTTTT.

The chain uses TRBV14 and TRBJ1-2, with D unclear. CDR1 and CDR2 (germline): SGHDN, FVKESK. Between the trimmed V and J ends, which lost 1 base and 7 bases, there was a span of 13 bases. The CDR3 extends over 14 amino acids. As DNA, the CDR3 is TGTGCCAGCAGCCAAGTATCGGGGATCTCTGGCTACACCTTC. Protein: CASSQVSGISGYTF. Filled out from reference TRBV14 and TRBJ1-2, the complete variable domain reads EAGVTQFPSHSVIEKGQTVTLRCDPISGHDNLYWYRRVMGKEIKFLLHFVKESKQDESGMPNNRFLAERTGGTYSTLKVQPAELEDSGVYFCASSQVSGISGYTFGSGTRLTVV.

The CDR3 loop reads CASSAQYTGELFF. CDR3 sequence (DNA): TGTGCCAGCAGTGCCCAGTACACCGGGGAGCTGTTTTTT. V gene TRBV2 combines with J gene TRBJ2-2, with D uncertain. The V and J ends lost 4 bases and 3 bases respectively, with 6 bases between them. This CDR3 contains 13 residues. Per germline, CDR1 SNHLY and CDR2 FYNNEI. Looking up the rest from reference TRBV2 and TRBJ2-2 gives the full variable domain: EPEVTQTPSHQVTQMGQEVILRCVPISNHLYFYWYRQILGQKVEFLVSFYNNEISEKSEIFDDQFSVERPDGSNFTLKIRSTKLEDSAMYFCASSAQYTGELFFGEGSRLTVL.

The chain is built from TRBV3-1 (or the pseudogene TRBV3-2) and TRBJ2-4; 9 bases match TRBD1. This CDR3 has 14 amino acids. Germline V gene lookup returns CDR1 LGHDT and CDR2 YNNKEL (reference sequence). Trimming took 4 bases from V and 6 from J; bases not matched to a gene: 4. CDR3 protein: CASSPGGQGNIQYF. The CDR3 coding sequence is TGTGCCAGCAGCCCTGGGGGACAGGGAAACATTCAGTACTTC.